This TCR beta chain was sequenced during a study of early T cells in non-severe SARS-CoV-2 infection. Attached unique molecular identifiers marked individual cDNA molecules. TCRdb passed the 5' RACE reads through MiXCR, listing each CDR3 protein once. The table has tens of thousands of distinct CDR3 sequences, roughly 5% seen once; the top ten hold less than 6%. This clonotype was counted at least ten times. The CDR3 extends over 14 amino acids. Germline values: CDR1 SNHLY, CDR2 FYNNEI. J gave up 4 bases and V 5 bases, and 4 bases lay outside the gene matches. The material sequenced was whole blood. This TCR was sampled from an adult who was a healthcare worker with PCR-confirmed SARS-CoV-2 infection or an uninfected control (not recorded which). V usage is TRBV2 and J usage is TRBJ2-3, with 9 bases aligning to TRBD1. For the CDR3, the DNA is TGTGCCAGCAGTCCCGGGACAGGGTCAGATACGCAGTATTTT. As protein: CASSPGTGSDTQYF.